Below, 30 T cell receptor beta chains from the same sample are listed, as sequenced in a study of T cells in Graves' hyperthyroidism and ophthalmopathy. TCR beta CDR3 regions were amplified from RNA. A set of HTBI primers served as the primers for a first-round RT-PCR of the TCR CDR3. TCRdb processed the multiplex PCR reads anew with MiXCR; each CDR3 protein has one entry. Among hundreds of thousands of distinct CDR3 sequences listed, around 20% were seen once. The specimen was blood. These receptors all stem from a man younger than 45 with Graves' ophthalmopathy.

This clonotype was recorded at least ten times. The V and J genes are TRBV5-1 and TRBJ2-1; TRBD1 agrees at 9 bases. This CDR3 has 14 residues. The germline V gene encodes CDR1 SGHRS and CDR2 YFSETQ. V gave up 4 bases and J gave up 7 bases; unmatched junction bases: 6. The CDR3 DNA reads TGCGCCAGCAGCCTAGGACAGGGGTTGAATGAGCAGTTCTTC. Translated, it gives CASSLGQGLNEQFF. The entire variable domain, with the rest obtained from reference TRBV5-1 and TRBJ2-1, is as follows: KAGVTQTPRYLIKTRGQQVTLSCSPISGHRSVSWYQQTPGQGLQFLFEYFSETQRNKGNFPGRFSGRQFSNSRSEMNVSTLELGDSALYLCASSLGQGLNEQFFGPGTRLTVL.

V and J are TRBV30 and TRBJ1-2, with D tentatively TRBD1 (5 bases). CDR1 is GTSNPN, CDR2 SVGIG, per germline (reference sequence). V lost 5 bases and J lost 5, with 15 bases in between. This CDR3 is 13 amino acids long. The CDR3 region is CAWEMTQGYGYTF. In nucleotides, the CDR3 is TGTGCCTGGGAGATGACTCAGGGATATGGCTACACCTTC. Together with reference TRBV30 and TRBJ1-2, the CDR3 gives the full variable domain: SQTIHQWPATLVQPVGSPLSLECTVEGTSNPNLYWYRQAAGRGLQLLFYSVGIGQISSEVPQNLSASRPQDRQFILSSKKLLLSDSGFYLCAWEMTQGYGYTFGSGTRLTVV.

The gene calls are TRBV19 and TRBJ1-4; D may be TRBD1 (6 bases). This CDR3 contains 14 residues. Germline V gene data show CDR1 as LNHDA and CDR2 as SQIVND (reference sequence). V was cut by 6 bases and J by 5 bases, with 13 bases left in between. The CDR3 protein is CASRINRVNEKLFF. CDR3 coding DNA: TGTGCCAGTAGAATCAACAGGGTCAATGAAAAACTGTTTTTT. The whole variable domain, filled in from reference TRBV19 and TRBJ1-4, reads DGGITQSPKYLFRKEGQNVTLSCEQNLNHDAMYWYRQDPGQGLRLIYYSQIVNDFQKGDIAEGYSVSREKKESFPLTVTSAQKNPTAFYLCASRINRVNEKLFFGSGTQLSVL.

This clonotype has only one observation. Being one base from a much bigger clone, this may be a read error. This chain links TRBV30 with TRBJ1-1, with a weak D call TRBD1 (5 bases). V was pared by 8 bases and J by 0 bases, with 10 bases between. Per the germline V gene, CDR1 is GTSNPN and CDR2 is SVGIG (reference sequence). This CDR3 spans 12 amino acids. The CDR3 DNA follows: TGTGCCATCGGGACGCTGAACACTGAAGCTTTCTTT. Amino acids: CAIGTLNTEAFF.

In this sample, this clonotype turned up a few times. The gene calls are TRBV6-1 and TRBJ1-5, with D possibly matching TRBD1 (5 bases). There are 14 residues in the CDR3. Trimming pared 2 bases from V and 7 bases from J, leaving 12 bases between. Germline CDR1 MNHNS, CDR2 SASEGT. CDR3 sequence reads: CASSESGGYQPQHF. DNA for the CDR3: TGTGCCAGCAGTGAATCCGGGGGATACCAGCCCCAGCATTTT.

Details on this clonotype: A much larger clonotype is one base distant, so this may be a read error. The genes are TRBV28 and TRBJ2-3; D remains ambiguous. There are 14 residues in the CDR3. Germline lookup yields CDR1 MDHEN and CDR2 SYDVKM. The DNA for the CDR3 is TGTGCCAGCTCGCCCGAACAGCCCACAAATACGCAGTATTTT. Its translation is CASSPEQPTNTQYF.

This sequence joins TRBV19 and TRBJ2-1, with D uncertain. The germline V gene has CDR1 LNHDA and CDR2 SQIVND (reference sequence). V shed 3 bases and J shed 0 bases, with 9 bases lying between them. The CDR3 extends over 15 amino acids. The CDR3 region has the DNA TGTGCCAGTAGTATTTCGGATAGCTCCTACAATGAGCAGTTCTTC. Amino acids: CASSISDSSYNEQFF.

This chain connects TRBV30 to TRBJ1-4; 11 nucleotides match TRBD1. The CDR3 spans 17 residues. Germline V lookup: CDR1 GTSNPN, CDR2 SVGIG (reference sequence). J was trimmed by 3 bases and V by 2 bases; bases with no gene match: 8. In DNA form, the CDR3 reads TGTGCCTGGAGTCCCCGGGACAGGGGGGTATCTAATGAAAAACTGTTTTTT. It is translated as CAWSPRDRGVSNEKLFF.

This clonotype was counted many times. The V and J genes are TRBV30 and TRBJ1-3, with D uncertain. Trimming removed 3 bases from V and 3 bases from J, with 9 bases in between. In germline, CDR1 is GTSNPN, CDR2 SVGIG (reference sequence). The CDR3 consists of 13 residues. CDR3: CAWSVSLGNTIYF. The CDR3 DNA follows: TGTGCCTGGAGCGTCTCCCTTGGAAACACCATATATTTT.

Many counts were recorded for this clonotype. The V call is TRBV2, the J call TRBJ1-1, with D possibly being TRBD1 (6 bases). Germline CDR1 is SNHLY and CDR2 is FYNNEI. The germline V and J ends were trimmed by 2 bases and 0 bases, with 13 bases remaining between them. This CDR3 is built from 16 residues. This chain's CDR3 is CASSERDINMNTEAFF. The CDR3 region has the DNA TGTGCCAGCAGTGAACGGGACATCAACATGAACACTGAAGCTTTCTTT.

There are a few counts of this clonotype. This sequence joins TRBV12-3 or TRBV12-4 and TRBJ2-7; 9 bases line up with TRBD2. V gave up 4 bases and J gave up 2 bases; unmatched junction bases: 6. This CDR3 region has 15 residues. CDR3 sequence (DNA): TGTGCCAGCAGTTATCTAGCGGGATTCCCCTACGAGCAGTACTTC. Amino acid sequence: CASSYLAGFPYEQYF.

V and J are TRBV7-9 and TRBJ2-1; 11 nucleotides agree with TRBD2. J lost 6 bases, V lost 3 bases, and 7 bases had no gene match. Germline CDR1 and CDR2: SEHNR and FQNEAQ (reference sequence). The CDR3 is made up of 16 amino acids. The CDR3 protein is CASSFPLAGGPNEQFF. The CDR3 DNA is TGTGCCAGCAGCTTCCCCCTAGCGGGAGGTCCCAATGAGCAGTTCTTC.

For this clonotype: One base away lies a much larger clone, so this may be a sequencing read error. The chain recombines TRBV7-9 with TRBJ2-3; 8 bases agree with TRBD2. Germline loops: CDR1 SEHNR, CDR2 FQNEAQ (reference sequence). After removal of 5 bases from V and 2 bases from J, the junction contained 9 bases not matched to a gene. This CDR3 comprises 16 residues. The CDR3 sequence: CASSLGTRPFTDTQYF. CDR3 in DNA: TGTGCCAGCAGCCTCGGGACTAGACCTTTCACAGATACGCAGTATTTT. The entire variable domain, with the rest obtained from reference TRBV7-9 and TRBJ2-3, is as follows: DTGVSQNPRHKITKRGQNVTFRCDPISEHNRLYWYRQTLGQGPEFLTYFQNEAQLEKSRLLSDRFSAERPKGSFSTLEIQRTEQGDSAMYLCASSLGTRPFTDTQYFGPGTRLTVL.

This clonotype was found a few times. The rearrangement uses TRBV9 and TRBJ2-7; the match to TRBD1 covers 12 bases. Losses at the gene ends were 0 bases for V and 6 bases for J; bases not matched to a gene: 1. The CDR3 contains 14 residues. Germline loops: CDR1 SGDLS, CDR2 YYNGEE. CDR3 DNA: TGTGCCAGCAGCGTAGAGGGACAGGGGGCCGAGCAGTACTTC. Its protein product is CASSVEGQGAEQYF.

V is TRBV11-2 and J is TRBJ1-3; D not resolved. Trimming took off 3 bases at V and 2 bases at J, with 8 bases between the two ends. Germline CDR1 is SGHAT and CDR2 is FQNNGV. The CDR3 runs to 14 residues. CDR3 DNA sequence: TGTGCCAGCAGCTTTAGGCGTGCTGGAAACACCATATATTTT. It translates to CASSFRRAGNTIYF.

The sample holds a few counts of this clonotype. The CDR3 region is CASLQGRNTEAFF. In DNA, the CDR3 is TGTGCCAGCTTACAGGGAAGGAACACTGAAGCTTTCTTT. This rearrangement joins TRBV18 to TRBJ1-1; D may be TRBD1 (6 bases). The CDR3 consists of 13 residues. V lost 7 bases to trimming and J lost 1 base, with 10 bases between them. Germline CDR1 and CDR2: KGHSH and LQKENI.

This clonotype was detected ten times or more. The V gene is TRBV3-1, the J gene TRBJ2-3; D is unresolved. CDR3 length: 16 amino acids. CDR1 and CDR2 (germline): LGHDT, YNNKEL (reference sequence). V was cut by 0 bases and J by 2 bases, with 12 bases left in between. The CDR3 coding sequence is TGTGCCAGCAGCCAAGATCTGTCCGGCGCCACAGATACGCAGTATTTT. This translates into CASSQDLSGATDTQYF.

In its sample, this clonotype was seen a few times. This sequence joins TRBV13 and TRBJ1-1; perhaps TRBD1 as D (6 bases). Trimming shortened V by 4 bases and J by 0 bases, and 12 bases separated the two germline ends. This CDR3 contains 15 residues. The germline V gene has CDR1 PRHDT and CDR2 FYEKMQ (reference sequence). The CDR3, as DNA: TGTGCCAGCAGCTCCAATGACAGGTTGAACACTGAAGCTTTCTTT. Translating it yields CASSSNDRLNTEAFF.

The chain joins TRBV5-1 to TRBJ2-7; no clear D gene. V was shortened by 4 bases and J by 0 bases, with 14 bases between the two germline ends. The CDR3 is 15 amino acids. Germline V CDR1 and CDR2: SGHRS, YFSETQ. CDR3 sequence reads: CASSLTGPSSYEQYF. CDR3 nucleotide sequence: TGCGCCAGCAGCCTGACCGGGCCGAGCTCCTACGAGCAGTACTTC. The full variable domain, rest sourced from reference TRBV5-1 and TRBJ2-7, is KAGVTQTPRYLIKTRGQQVTLSCSPISGHRSVSWYQQTPGQGLQFLFEYFSETQRNKGNFPGRFSGRQFSNSRSEMNVSTLELGDSALYLCASSLTGPSSYEQYFGPGTRLTVT.

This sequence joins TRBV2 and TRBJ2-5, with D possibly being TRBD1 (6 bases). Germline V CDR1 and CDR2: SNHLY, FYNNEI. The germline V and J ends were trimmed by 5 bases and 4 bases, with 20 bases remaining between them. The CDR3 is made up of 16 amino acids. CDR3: CASSKGELRTRETQYF. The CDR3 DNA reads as TGTGCCAGCAGTAAGGGGGAATTAAGGACAAGAGAGACCCAGTACTTC.

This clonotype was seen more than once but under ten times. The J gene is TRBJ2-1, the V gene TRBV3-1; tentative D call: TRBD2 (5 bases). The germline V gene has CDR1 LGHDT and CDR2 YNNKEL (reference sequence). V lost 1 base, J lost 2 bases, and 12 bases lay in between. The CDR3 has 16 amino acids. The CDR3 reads CASSQGASITYNEQFF. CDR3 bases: TGTGCCAGCAGCCAAGGGGCTAGCATCACCTACAATGAGCAGTTCTTC.

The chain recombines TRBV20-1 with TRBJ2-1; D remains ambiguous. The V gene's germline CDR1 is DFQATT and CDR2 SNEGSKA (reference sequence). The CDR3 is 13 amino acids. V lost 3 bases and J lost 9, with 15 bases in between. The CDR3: CSASPLSRFEQFF. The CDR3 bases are TGCAGTGCTAGTCCTCTTTCTCGGTTTGAGCAGTTCTTC.

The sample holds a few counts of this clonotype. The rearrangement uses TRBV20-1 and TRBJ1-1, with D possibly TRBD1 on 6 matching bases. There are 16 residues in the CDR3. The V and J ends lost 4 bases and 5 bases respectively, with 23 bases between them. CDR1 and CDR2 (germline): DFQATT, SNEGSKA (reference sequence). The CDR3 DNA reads TGCAGTGCTATTTTCAATCGAAGGGGGGTTGGAACTGAAGCTTTCTTT. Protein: CSAIFNRRGVGTEAFF.

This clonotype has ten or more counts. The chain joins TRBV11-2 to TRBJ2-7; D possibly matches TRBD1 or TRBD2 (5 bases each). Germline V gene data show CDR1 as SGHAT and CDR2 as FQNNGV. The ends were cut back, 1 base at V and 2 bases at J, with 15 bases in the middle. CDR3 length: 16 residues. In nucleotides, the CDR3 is TGTGCCAGCAGCTTAGTTCCGGGGCGACTCCCCTACGAGCAGTACTTC. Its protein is CASSLVPGRLPYEQYF.

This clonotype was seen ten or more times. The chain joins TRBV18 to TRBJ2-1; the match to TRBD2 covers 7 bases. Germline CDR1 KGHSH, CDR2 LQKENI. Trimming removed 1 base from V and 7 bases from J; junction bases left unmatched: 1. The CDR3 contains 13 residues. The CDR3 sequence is CASSPRGGNEQFF. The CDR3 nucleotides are TGTGCCAGCTCACCACGCGGGGGAAATGAGCAGTTCTTC.

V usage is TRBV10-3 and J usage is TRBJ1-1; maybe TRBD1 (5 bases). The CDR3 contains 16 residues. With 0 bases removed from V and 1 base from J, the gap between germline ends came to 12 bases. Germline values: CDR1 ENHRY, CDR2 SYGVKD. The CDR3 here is CAISESVGRGNTEAFF. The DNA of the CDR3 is TGTGCCATCAGTGAGTCGGTTGGGAGGGGGAACACTGAAGCTTTCTTT.

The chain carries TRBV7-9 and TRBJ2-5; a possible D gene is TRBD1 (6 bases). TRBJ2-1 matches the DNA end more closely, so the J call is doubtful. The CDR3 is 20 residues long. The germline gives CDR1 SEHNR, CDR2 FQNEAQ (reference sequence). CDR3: CASSLVQILRERDNQETQFF. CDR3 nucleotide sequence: TGTGCCAGCAGCTTAGTGCAAATCCTGAGAGAACGGGACAACCAAGAGACCCAGTTCTTC.

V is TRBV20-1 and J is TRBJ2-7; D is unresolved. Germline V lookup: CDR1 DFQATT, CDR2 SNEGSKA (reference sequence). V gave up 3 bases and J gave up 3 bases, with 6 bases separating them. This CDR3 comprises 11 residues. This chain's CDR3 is CSARPGYEQYF. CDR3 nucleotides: TGCAGTGCTAGGCCCGGCTACGAGCAGTACTTC.

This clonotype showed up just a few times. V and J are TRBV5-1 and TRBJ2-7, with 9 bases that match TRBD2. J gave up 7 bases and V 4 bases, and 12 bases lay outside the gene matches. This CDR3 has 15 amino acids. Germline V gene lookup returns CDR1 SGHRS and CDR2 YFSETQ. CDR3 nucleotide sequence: TGCGCCAGCAGCCCGGGCCTAGCGGGATTTAAAGAGCAGTACTTC. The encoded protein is CASSPGLAGFKEQYF.

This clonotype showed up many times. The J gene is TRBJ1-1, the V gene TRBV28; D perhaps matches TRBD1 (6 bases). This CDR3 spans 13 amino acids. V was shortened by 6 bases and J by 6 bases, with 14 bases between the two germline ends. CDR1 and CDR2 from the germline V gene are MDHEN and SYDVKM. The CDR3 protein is CASRRPTGSEAFF. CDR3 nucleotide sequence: TGTGCCAGCAGACGCCCAACAGGGTCTGAAGCTTTCTTT.